The entry below gives a single TCR beta chain sequence along with its context. As yet, its antigen is unknown. Other DNA sequences from this sample encode an identical CDR3 as well. Assay: immunoSEQ multiplex PCR; the TCRdb copy retains only in-frame clones and omits some. The table has 950,000 to 1,100,000 clones, around 82% seen once. This sample was taken from a study of shared clonotypes between healthy human individuals. Study-wide context: Those who served as donors were a couple of women and three men between the ages of 18 and 49. Each donor's CD8 memory used one plate, CD8 naive two, each CD4 subset three.

Whole-study results and caveats: Sequencing of the sorted subsets was shown by rarefaction to be incomplete despite large depth. It was the non-shared clonotypes that had lower generation probabilities than clonotypes shared by all four donors.

The source of this sequence is a man between 18 and 29 years old in good health. Some clones in this sample may be carry-over from other donors' samples. The sequenced sample was memory CD4+ T cells from PBMCs. The subset is: CD45RA-negative fraction.

CDR3 sequence reads: CASSIGGARETQYF. CDR3 DNA sequence: TGTGCCAGTAGTATTGGGGGGGCTCGAGAGACCCAGTACTTC. The chain carries TRBV19 and TRBJ2-5; maybe TRBD2 (7 bases). V was shortened by 3 bases and J by 4 bases, with 12 bases between the two germline ends. This CDR3 comprises 14 residues. Germline V gene lookup returns CDR1 LNHDA and CDR2 SQIVND (reference sequence).